These 15 T cell receptor beta chains originate from one sample sequenced in a study of cytomegalovirus exposure and HLA in healthy donors. 13 Jbeta primers and 60 Vbeta primers were used for the PCR. Clones were read by immunoSEQ multiplex PCR, and TCRdb kept only the in-frame ones, dropping some. The sample carries about 190,000 clones, over 80% recorded once. Material: PBMCs. These TCRs come from a man aged 25 to 45 in good health and CMV-seronegative.

V usage is TRBV5-1 and J usage is TRBJ1-2; D perhaps matches TRBD1 (6 bases). V shed 4 bases and J shed 2 bases, with 12 bases lying between them. Germline lookup yields CDR1 SGHRS and CDR2 YFSETQ. The CDR3 totals 14 residues. CDR3 region: CASSRTGTNYGYTF. CDR3 bases: TGCGCCAGCAGCCGTACAGGGACCAACTATGGCTACACCTTC.

The chain combines TRBV6-4 with TRBJ2-7; D gene ambiguous. The germline V gene encodes CDR1 MRHNA and CDR2 SNTAGT. Trimming removed 4 bases at V and 6 bases at J, with 13 bases between. The CDR3 sequence is 13 residues long. The CDR3: CASSGSRGGEQYF. CDR3 sequence (DNA): TGTGCCAGCAGTGGATCTCGAGGCGGCGAGCAGTACTTC.

The V and J genes are TRBV11-3 and TRBJ2-1; D perhaps matches TRBD2 (6 bases). This CDR3 region has 11 residues. V shed 4 bases and J shed 10 bases, with 8 bases lying between them. The germline gives CDR1 SGHNT, CDR2 YENEEA. This CDR3 reads CASSSDYEQFF. The DNA of the CDR3 is TGTGCCAGCAGCTCGGACTACGAGCAGTTCTTC.

This clone was observed a few times. This chain connects TRBV28 to TRBJ1-5; 8 bases align to TRBD1. Trimming at V came to 6 bases and at J to 1 base, leaving 5 bases not matched to a gene. The CDR3 runs to 15 residues. Germline CDR1 reads MDHEN; CDR2 reads SYDVKM. CDR3 residues: CASSLGQGSNQPQHF. The CDR3, as DNA: TGTGCCAGCAGCCTTGGACAGGGAAGCAATCAGCCCCAGCATTTT.

This chain uses TRBV28 with TRBJ1-2, with D possibly being TRBD1 (6 bases). The CDR3 has 17 residues. From germline, CDR1 is MDHEN and CDR2 SYDVKM. V shed 4 bases and J shed 0 bases, with 18 bases lying between them. In DNA form, the CDR3 reads TGTGCCAGCAGTTCCCCTAGATGGGGGCCCGCTAACTATGGCTACACCTTC. Translating gives CASSSPRWGPANYGYTF.

The chain employs TRBV29-1 and TRBJ2-3; 11 positions agree with TRBD2. The germline CDR1 and CDR2 sequences are SQVTM and ANQGSEA. This CDR3 spans 15 amino acids. Trimming at V came to 5 bases and at J to 2 bases, leaving 6 bases not matched to a gene. CDR3 DNA: TGCAGCGTTTCCCTAGCGGGAGGAAACACAGATACGCAGTATTTT. It is translated as CSVSLAGGNTDTQYF.

The rearrangement links TRBV6-6 to TRBJ1-1; tentative D call: TRBD1 (5 bases). This CDR3 has 15 residues. Germline-derived CDR1 and CDR2 are MNHNY and SVGAGI (reference sequence). V shed 4 bases and J shed 1 base, with 13 bases lying between them. The CDR3 region is CASSSGGSGNTEAFF. The CDR3 DNA reads TGTGCCAGCAGTTCCGGGGGGAGTGGGAACACTGAAGCTTTCTTT.

This clone was detected only a few times. The J gene is TRBJ1-6, the V gene TRBV6-4, with D tentatively TRBD1 (6 bases). Germline CDR1 reads MRHNA; CDR2 reads SNTAGT. The CDR3 loop spans 14 amino acids. With 8 bases removed from V and 7 bases from J, the gap between germline ends came to 15 bases. The CDR3 protein is CASSLQGENSPLHF. In DNA form, the CDR3 reads TGTGCCAGCTCCCTACAGGGCGAGAATTCACCCCTCCACTTT.

This clone was found once. The chain links TRBV11-2 to TRBJ2-1; tentative D call: TRBD2 (5 bases). This CDR3 spans 15 amino acids. CDR1 and CDR2 (germline): SGHAT, FQNNGV. V dropped 1 base and J dropped 4 bases, with 11 bases sitting between them. The CDR3 loop is CASSLVLAGYNEQFF. CDR3 in DNA: TGTGCCAGCAGCTTAGTCCTAGCCGGATACAATGAGCAGTTCTTC. Combining the CDR3 with reference TRBV11-2 and TRBJ2-1 gives the whole variable domain EAGVAQSPRYKIIEKRQSVAFWCNPISGHATLYWYQQILGQGPKLLIQFQNNGVVDDSQLPKDRFSAERLKGVDSTLKIQPAKLEDSAVYLCASSLVLAGYNEQFFGPGTRLTVL.

The V gene is TRBV9, the J gene TRBJ1-3, with D unclear. CDR3 length: 15 residues. CDR1 and CDR2 (germline): SGDLS, YYNGEE. V shed 2 bases and J shed 0 bases, with 9 bases lying between them. The CDR3 nucleotides are TGTGCCAGCAGCGTGCTGGGCAACTCTGGAAACACCATATATTTT. Translating gives CASSVLGNSGNTIYF.

V is TRBV5-1 and J is TRBJ2-5, with D perhaps matching TRBD1 (5 bases). The end of the DNA is better explained by TRBJ2-7, so the J call may be wrong. The CDR3 is 13 amino acids. CDR1 and CDR2 from the germline V gene are SGHRS and YFSETQ. The CDR3 DNA follows: TGCGCCAGCAGCTTGGAGGGGTTTGACGAGCAGTACTTC. Residues: CASSLEGFDEQYF.

This rearrangement joins TRBV7-9 to TRBJ2-1; tentative D call: TRBD2 (6 bases). The V gene's germline CDR1 is SEHNR and CDR2 FQNEAQ (reference sequence). Trimming removed 4 bases at V and 4 bases at J, with 14 bases between. The CDR3 contains 15 residues. CDR3 sequence reads: CASSSRDFPYNEQFF. The CDR3 DNA reads TGTGCCAGCAGCTCCCGGGACTTCCCTTACAATGAGCAGTTCTTC.

This chain uses TRBV4-1 with TRBJ2-3; 7 bases align to TRBD2. The CDR3 sequence is 18 residues long. Germline V CDR1 and CDR2: MGHRA, YSYEKL. V lost 2 bases and J lost 1; bases outside the gene matches: 12. CDR3 DNA sequence: TGCGCCAGCAGCCAAACAGGCGCCGGCGGGGGTGGCACAGATACGCAGTATTTT. Amino acids: CASSQTGAGGGGTDTQYF.

V gene TRBV7-8 combines with J gene TRBJ1-5; D is unclear. V was pared by 1 base and J by 3 bases, with 7 bases between. Germline CDR1 is SGHVS and CDR2 is FQNEAQ. There are 14 residues in the CDR3. The CDR3 spells CASSLELINQPQHF. DNA of the CDR3: TGTGCCAGCAGCTTAGAACTGATCAATCAGCCCCAGCATTTT.

Only a few counts were recorded for this clone. The gene calls are TRBV6-4 and TRBJ2-1; 7 positions match TRBD1. In germline, CDR1 is MRHNA, CDR2 SNTAGT. J was trimmed by 0 bases and V by 2 bases; bases with no gene match: 7. The CDR3 runs 17 residues. The CDR3 region is CASSDGRGPSSYNEQFF. For the CDR3, the DNA is TGTGCCAGCAGTGACGGAAGGGGGCCCAGCTCCTACAATGAGCAGTTCTTC.